This TCR beta chain was sequenced during a study of control samples from healthy donors and cancer patients. Losses at the gene ends were 4 bases for V and 5 bases for J; bases not matched to a gene: 11. Per germline, CDR1 SGHDT and CDR2 YYEEEE. CDR3 length equals 16 residues. Generated by immunoSEQ multiplex PCR, the TCRdb table keeps only in-frame clones and is missing some. The sample lists roughly 34,000 clones; about 86% were seen once. Specimen: PBMCs. The chain combines TRBV5-6 with TRBJ2-3; 9 bases are shared with TRBD2. This receptor was taken from a middle-aged woman with lung cancer. CDR3 loop: CASSPGVRGGGDTQYF. In nucleotides, the CDR3 is TGTGCCAGCAGCCCGGGAGTGCGCGGGGGGGGAGATACGCAGTATTTT.